This section outlines one TCR beta chain sequence together with its context. This entry comes from a study of radiotherapy plus CTLA-4 blockade in lung cancer. On the study more broadly: Objective responses occurred in 18% of patients; around 31% had disease control.

The CDR3 has 14 amino acids. The germline V gene encodes CDR1 MNHEY and CDR2 SMNVEV (reference sequence). Trimming took 2 bases from V and 2 from J, leaving 7 bases between them. TCRdb's table, derived via immunoSEQ multiplex PCR, lists solely in-frame clones and lacks some. The profile shows 100,000 or so clones, about 83% of them singletons. V gene TRBV27 combines with J gene TRBJ1-3; D may be TRBD1 (5 bases). This receptor was identified in a human donor with non-small cell lung cancer that progressed on radiotherapy plus ipilimumab. Sequencing used peripheral blood, obtained from a patient treated with radiotherapy plus ipilimumab. CDR3 sequence reads: CASSLRGTGNTIYF. The CDR3 coding sequence is TGTGCCAGCAGTTTAAGGGGTACTGGAAACACCATATATTTT.